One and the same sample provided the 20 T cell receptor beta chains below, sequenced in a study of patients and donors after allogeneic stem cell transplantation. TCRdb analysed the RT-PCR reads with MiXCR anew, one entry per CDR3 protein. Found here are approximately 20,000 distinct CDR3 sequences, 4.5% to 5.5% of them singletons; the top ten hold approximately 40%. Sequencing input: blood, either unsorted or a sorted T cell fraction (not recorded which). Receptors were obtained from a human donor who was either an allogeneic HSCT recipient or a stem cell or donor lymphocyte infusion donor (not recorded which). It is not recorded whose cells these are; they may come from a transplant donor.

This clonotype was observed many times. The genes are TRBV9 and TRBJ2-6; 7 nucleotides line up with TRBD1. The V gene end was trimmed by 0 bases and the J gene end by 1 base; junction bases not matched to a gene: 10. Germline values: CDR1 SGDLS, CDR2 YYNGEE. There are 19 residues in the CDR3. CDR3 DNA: TGTGCCAGCAGCGTAGCCCAACAGGGGCCTGGTTCTGGGGCCAACGTCCTGACTTTC. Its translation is CASSVAQQGPGSGANVLTF.

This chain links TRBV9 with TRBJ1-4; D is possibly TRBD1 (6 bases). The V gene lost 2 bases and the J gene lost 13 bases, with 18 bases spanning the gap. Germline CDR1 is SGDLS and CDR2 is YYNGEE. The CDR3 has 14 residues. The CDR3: CASSVRDTALGLFF. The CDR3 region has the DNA TGTGCCAGCAGCGTCCGGGACACCGCCCTAGGACTGTTTTTT.

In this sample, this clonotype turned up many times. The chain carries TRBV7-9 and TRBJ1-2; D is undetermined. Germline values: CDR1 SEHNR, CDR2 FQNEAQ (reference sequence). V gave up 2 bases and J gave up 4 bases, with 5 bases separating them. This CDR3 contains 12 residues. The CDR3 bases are TGTGCCAGCAGCTTAAGGGCCTATGGCTACACCTTC. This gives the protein CASSLRAYGYTF.

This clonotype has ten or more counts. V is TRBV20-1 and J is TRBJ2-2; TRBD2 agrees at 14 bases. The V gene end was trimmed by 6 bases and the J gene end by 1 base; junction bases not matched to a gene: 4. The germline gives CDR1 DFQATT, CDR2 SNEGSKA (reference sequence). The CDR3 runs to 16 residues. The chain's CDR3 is CSAGLAGGMNTGELFF. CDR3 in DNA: TGCAGTGCCGGACTAGCGGGAGGAATGAACACCGGGGAGCTGTTTTTT.

The CDR3 region has the DNA TGTGCCAGCAGCCCACTAGGGGGGACTAGCTTCTACGAGCAGTACTTC. Protein sequence: CASSPLGGTSFYEQYF. V is TRBV7-3 and J is TRBJ2-7; 9 nucleotides line up with TRBD2. J gave up 3 bases and V 5 bases, and 11 bases lay outside the gene matches. The CDR3 totals 16 residues. Germline V gene sequence: CDR1 SGHTA, CDR2 FQGTGA.

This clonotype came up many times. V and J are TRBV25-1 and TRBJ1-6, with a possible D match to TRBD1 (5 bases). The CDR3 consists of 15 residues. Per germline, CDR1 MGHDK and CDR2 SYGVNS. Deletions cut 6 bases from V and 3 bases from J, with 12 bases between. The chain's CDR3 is CASRGGELYNSPLHF. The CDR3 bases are TGTGCCAGCAGGGGAGGGGAACTCTATAATTCACCCCTCCACTTT.

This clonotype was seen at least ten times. The chain's CDR3 is CASSLGLAGGQETQYF. The DNA of the CDR3 is TGTGCCAGCAGTTTAGGACTAGCGGGGGGGCAAGAGACCCAGTACTTC. The chain uses TRBV12-3 or TRBV12-4 and TRBJ2-5, with TRBD2 identical over 14 bases. The CDR3 is 16 residues long. Trimming cost V 1 base and J 2 bases; bases outside gene matches: 0.

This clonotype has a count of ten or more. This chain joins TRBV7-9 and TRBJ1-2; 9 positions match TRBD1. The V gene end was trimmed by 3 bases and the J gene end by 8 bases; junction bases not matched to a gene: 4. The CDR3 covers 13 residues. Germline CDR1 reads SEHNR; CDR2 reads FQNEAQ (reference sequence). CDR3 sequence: CASSFDRGGGYTF. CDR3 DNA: TGTGCCAGCAGCTTCGACAGGGGGGGAGGCTACACCTTC.

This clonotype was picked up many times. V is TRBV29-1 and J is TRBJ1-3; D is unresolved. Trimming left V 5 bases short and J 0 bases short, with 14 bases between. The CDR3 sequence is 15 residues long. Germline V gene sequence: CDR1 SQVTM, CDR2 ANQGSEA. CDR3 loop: CSVREGALSGNTIYF. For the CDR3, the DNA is TGCAGCGTTCGAGAGGGTGCCCTCTCTGGAAACACCATATATTTT.

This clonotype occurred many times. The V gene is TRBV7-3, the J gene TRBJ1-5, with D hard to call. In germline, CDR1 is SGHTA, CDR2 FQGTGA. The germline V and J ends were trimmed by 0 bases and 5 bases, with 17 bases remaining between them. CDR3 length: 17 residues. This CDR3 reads CASSLTGLWYGDQPQHF. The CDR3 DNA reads TGTGCCAGCAGCTTAACTGGATTATGGTATGGAGATCAGCCCCAGCATTTT.

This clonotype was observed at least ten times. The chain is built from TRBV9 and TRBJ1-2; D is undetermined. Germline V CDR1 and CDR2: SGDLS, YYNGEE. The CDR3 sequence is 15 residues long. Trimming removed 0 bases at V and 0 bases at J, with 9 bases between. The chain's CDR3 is CASSVGAPANYGYTF. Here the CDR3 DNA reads TGTGCCAGCAGCGTAGGGGCTCCTGCTAACTATGGCTACACCTTC. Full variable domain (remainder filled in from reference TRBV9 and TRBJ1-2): DSGVTQTPKHLITATGQRVTLRCSPRSGDLSVYWYQQSLDQGLQFLIQYYNGEERAKGNILERFSAQQFPDLHSELNLSSLELGDSALYFCASSVGAPANYGYTFGSGTRLTVV.

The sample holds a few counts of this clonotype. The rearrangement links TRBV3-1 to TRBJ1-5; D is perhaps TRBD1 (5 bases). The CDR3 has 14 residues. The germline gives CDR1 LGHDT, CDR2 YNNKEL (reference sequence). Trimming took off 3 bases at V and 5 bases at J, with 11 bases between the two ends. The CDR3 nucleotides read TGTGCCAGCAGCCACGCGGGACTCGATCAGCCCCAGCATTTT. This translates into CASSHAGLDQPQHF.

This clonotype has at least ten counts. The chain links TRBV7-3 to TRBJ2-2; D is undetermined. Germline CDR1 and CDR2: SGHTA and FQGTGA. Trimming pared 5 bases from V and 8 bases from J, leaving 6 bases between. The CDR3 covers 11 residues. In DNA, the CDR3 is TGTGCCAGCAGCGCCGGTGGGGAGCTGTTTTTT. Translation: CASSAGGELFF.

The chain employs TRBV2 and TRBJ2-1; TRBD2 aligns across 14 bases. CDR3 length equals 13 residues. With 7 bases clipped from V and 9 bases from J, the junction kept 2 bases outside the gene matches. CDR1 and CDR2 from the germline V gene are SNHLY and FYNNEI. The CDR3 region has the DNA TGTGCCAGCACCGGGACTAGCGGGAGTGAGCAGTTCTTC. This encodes CASTGTSGSEQFF.

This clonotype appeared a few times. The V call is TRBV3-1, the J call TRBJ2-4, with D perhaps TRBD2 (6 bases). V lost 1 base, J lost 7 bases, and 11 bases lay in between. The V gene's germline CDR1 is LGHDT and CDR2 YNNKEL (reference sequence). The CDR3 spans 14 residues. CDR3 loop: CASSQGIGGNIQYF. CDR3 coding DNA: TGTGCCAGCAGCCAAGGGATTGGAGGGAACATTCAGTACTTC.

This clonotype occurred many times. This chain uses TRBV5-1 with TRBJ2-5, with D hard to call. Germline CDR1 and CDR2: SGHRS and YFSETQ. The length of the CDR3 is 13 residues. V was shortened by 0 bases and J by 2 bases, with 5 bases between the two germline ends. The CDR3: CASSLAYQETQYF. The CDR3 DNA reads TGCGCCAGCAGCTTGGCTTATCAAGAGACCCAGTACTTC.

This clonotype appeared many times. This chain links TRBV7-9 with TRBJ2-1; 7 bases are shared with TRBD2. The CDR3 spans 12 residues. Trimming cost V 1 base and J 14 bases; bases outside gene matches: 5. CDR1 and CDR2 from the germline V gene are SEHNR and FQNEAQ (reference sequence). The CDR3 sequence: CASSLGGRAKFF. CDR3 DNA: TGTGCCAGCAGCTTAGGTGGGAGGGCCAAGTTCTTC.

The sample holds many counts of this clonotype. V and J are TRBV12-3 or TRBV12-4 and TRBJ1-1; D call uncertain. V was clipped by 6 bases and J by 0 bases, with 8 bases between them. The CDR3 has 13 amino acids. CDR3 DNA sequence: TGTGCCAGCAGCTCTGTCATGAACACTGAAGCTTTCTTT. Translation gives CASSSVMNTEAFF.

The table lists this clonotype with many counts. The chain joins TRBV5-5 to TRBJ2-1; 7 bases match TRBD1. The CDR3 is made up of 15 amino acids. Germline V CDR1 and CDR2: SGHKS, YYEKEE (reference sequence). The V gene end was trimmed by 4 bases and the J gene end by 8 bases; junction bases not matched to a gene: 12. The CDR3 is CASSREGGAWHEQFF. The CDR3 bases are TGTGCCAGCAGCCGTGAAGGGGGCGCATGGCATGAGCAGTTCTTC. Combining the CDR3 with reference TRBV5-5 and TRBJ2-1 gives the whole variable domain DAGVTQSPTHLIKTRGQQVTLRCSPISGHKSVSWYQQVLGQGPQFIFQYYEKEERGRGNFPDRFSARQFPNYSSELNVNALLLGDSALYLCASSREGGAWHEQFFGPGTRLTVL.

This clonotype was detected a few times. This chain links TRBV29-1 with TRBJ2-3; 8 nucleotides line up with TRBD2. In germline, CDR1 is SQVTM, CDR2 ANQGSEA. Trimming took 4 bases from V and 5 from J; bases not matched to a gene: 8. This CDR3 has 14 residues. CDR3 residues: CSVVLAGLRDTQYF. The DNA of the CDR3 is TGCAGCGTTGTTCTAGCGGGTTTACGAGATACGCAGTATTTT.